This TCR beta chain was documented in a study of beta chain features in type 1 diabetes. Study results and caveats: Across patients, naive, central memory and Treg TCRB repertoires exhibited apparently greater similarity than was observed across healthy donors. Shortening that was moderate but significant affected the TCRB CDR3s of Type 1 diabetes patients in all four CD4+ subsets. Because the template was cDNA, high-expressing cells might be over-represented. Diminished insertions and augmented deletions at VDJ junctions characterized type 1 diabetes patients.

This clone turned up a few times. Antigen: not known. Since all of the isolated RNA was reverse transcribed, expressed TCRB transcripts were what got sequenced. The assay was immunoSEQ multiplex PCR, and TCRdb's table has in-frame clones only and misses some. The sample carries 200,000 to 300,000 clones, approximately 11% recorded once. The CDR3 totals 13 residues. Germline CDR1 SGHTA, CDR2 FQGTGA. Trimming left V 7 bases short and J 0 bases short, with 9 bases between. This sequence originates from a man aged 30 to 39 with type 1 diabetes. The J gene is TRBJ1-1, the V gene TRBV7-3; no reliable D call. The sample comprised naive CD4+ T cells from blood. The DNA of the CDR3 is TGTGCCAGCACCCCACACATGAACACTGAAGCTTTCTTT. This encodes CASTPHMNTEAFF.